This TCR beta chain originates from a study of shared clonotypes between healthy human individuals. Sequencing was performed with immunoSEQ multiplex PCR; in TCRdb, only in-frame clones are kept and a portion is missing. Among fewer than 600,000 clones listed, around 79% were seen once. As concerns this clone: Its target is not known.

The study, taken as a whole, reports: Clonotype sharing among donors, it was expected, would be affected by sequencing depth. Genetic and exposure-history diversity was limited by the small donor number.

Germline CDR1 MDHEN, CDR2 SYDVKM. The CDR3 runs to 13 residues. The V gene end was trimmed by 11 bases and the J gene end by 6 bases; junction bases not matched to a gene: 11. All donors were healthy HIV-negative adults lacking recent acute infections or vaccinations. Unsorted samples used roughly 99 million PBMCs for genomic DNA. The chain links TRBV28 to TRBJ2-3; 7 bases align to TRBD2. The clonotype was recovered from a woman in her forties in good health. Some clones in this sample may be carry-over from other donors' samples. The sequencing sample was made of PBMCs. DNA for the CDR3: TGTGCCGCAGGCGGCGGGAGTAGGGATACGCAGTATTTT. This translates into CAAGGGSRDTQYF.